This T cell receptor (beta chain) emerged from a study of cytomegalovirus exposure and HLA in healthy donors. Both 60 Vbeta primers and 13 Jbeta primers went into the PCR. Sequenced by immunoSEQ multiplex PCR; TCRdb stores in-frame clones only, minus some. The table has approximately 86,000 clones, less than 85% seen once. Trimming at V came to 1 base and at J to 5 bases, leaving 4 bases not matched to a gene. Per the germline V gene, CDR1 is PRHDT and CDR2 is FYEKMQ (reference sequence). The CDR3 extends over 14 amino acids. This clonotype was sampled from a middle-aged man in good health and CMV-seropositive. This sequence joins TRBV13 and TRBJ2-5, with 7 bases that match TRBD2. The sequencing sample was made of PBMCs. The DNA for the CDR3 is TGTGCCAGCAGCTTAGTCGGGGGAGGGGAGACCCAGTACTTC. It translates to CASSLVGGGETQYF. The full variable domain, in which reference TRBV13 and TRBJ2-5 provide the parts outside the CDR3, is AAGVIQSPRHLIKEKRETATLKCYPIPRHDTVYWYQQGPGQDPQFLISFYEKMQSDKGSIPDRFSAQQFSDYHSELNMSSLELGDSALYFCASSLVGGGETQYFGPGTRLLVL.